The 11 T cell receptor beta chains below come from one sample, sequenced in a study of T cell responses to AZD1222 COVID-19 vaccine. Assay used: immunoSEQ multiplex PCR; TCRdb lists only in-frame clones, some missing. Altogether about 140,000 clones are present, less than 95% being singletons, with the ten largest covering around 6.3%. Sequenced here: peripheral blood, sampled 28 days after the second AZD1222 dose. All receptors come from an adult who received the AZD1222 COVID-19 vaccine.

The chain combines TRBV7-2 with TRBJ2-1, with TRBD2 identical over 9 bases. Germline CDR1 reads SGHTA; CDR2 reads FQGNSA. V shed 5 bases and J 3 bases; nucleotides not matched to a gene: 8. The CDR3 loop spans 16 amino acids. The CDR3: CASSPGGGRGYNEQFF. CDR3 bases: TGTGCCAGCAGCCCAGGTGGCGGGAGGGGCTACAATGAGCAGTTCTTC.

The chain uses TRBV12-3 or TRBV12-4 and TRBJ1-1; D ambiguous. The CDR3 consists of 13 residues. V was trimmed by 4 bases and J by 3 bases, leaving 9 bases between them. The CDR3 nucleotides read TGTGCCAGCAGTTCCCAAATATACACTGAAGCTTTCTTT. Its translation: CASSSQIYTEAFF.

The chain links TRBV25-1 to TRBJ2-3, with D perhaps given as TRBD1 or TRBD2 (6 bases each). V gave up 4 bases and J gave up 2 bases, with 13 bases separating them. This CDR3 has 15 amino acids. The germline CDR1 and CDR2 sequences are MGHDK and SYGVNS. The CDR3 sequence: CASSAVRGLTDTQYF. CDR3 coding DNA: TGTGCCAGCAGTGCCGTCCGGGGGCTCACAGATACGCAGTATTTT. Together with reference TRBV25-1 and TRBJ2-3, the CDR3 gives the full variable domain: EADIYQTPRYLVIGTGKKITLECSQTMGHDKMYWYQQDPGMELHLIHYSYGVNSTEKGDLSSESTVSRIRTEHFPLTLESARPSHTSQYLCASSAVRGLTDTQYFGPGTRLTVL.

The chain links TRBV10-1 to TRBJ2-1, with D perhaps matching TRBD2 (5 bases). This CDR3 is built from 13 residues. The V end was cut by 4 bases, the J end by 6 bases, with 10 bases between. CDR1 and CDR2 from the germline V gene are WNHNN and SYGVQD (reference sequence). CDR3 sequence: CASSAAGGNEQFF. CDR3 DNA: TGCGCCAGCAGTGCGGCAGGAGGCAATGAGCAGTTCTTC.

This CDR3 reads CASRQDRFNFYGYTF. In DNA, the CDR3 is TGTGCCAGCAGGCAGGACAGATTCAATTTCTATGGCTACACCTTC. The chain employs TRBV6-5 and TRBJ1-2, with D tentatively TRBD1 (6 bases). Germline V lookup: CDR1 MNHEY, CDR2 SVGAGI. V was shortened by 6 bases and J by 4 bases, with 18 bases between the two germline ends. The CDR3 loop spans 15 amino acids.

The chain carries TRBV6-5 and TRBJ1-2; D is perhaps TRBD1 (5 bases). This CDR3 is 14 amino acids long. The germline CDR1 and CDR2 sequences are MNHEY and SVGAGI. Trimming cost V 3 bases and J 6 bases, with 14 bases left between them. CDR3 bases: TGTGCCAGCAGTTATCACGGAGGGGAGGATGGCTACACCTTC. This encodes CASSYHGGEDGYTF.

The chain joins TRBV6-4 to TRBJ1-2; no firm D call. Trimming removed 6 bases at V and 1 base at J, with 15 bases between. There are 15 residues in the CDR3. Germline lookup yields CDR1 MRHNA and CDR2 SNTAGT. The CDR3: CASRSVGVGNYGYTF. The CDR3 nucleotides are TGTGCCAGCAGGTCGGTGGGAGTCGGTAACTATGGCTACACCTTC.

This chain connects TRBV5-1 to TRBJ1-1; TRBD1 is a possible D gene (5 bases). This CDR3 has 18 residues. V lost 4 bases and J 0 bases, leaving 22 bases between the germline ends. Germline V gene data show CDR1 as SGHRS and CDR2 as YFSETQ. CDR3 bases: TGCGCCAGCAGCCGCGGTTACTTAGGTGGGGGAATGAACACTGAAGCTTTCTTT. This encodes CASSRGYLGGGMNTEAFF.

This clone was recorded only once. This CDR3 reads CASRYWGGSGTQYF. As DNA, the CDR3 is TGTGCCAGCAGATATTGGGGGGGCTCCGGTACGCAGTATTTT. V and J are TRBV7-2 and TRBJ2-3; D is possibly TRBD2 (7 bases). V was cut by 6 bases and J by 8 bases, with 18 bases left in between. The CDR3 length is 14 residues. Germline CDR1 SGHTA, CDR2 FQGNSA.

In DNA form, the CDR3 reads TGCGCCAGCAGCACCGGGAGGGATGGCTACACCTTC. Protein product: CASSTGRDGYTF. The chain has TRBV5-1 and TRBJ1-2; no clear D gene. The V gene's germline CDR1 is SGHRS and CDR2 YFSETQ. The CDR3 totals 12 residues. With 4 bases removed from V and 6 bases from J, the gap between germline ends came to 10 bases. Based on the CDR3 plus reference TRBV5-1 and TRBJ1-2, the full variable domain is KAGVTQTPRYLIKTRGQQVTLSCSPISGHRSVSWYQQTPGQGLQFLFEYFSETQRNKGNFPGRFSGRQFSNSRSEMNVSTLELGDSALYLCASSTGRDGYTFGSGTRLTVV.

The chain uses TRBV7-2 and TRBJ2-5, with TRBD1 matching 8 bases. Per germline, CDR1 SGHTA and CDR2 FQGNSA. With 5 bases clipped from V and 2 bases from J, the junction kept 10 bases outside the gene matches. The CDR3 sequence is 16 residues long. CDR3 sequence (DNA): TGTGCCAGCAGCAACCCGGGACAGGCGAAACAAGAGACCCAGTACTTC. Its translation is CASSNPGQAKQETQYF.